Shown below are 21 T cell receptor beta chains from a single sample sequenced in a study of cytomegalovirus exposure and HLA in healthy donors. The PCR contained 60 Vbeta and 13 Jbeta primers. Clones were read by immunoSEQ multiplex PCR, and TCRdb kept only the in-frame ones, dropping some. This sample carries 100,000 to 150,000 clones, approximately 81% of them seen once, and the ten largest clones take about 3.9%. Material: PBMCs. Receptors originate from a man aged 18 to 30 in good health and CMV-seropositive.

In nucleotides, the CDR3 is TGTGCCAGCAGTTATGGACTAGCGGACTCCTACGAGCAGTACTTC. Translated, it gives CASSYGLADSYEQYF. The rearrangement joins TRBV6-5 to TRBJ2-7, with 10 positions matching TRBD2. This CDR3 spans 15 amino acids. The V and J ends lost 3 bases and 0 bases, in that order; junction bases with no gene match: 2. Germline lookup yields CDR1 MNHEY and CDR2 SVGAGI.

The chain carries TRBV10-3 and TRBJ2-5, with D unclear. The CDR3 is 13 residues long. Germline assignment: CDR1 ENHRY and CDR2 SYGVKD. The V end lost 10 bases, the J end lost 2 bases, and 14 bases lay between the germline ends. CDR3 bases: TGTGCCAGCGCCCATCGGGTACAAGAGACCCAGTACTTC. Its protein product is CASAHRVQETQYF.

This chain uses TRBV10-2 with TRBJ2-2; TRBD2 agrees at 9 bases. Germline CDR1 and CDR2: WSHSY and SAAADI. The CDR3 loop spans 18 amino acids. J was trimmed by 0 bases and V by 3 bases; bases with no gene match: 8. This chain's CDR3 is CASSDGVAGVANTGELFF. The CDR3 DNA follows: TGCGCCAGCAGTGACGGAGTAGCGGGAGTTGCGAACACCGGGGAGCTGTTTTTT.

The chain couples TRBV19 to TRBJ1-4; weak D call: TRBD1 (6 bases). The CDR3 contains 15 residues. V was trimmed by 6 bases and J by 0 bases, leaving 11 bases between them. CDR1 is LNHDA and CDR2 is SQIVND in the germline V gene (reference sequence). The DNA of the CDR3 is TGTGCCAGTAGGGACAGTATTGCAACTAATGAAAAACTGTTTTTT. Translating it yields CASRDSIATNEKLFF.

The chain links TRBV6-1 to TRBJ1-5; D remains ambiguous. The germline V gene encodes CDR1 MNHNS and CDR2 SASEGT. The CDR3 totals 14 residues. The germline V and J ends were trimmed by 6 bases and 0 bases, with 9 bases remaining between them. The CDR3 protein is CASSHENSNQPQHF. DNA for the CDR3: TGTGCCAGCAGCCATGAGAATAGCAATCAGCCCCAGCATTTT.

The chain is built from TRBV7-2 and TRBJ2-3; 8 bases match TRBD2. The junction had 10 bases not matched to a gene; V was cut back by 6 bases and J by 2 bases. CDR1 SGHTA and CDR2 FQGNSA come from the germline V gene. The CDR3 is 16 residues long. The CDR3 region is CASSLFPGGYTDTQYF. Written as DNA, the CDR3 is TGTGCCAGCAGTCTATTCCCGGGGGGGTACACAGATACGCAGTATTTT.

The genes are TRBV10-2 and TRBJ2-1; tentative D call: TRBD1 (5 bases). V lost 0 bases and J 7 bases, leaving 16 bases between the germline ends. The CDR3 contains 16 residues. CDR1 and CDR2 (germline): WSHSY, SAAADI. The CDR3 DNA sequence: TGCGCCAGCAGTGAGTCTGCAGGGATAGGATTGAATGAGCAGTTCTTC. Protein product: CASSESAGIGLNEQFF.

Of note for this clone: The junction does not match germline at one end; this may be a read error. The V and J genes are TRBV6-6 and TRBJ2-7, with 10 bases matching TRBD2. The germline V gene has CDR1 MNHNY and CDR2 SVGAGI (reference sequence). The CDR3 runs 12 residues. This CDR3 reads CASFQGLAGAHF. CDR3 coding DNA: TGTGCCAGCTTTCAGGGGCTAGCGGGAGCCCATTTC.

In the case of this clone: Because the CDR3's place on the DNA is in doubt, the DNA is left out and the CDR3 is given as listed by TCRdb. CDR3: CPGWREGYLCEQYF. This chain joins TRBV21-1 and TRBJ2-7; the table's TRBD2 call for D was not verified on the DNA. TRBV21-1 counts as a pseudogene. The CDR3 comprises 14 residues, both ends counted.

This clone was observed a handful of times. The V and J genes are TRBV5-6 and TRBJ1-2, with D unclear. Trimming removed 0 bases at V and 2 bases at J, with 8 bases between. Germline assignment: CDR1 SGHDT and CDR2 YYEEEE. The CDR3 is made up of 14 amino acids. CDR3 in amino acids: CASSLEGGNYGYTF. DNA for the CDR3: TGTGCCAGCAGCTTGGAGGGCGGGAACTATGGCTACACCTTC.

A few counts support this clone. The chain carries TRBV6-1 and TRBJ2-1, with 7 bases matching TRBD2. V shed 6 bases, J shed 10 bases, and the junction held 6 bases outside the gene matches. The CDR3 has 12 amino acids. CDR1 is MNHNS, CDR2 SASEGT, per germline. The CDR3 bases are TGTGCCAGCAGCCCCGGACTAGTCGAGCAGTTCTTC. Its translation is CASSPGLVEQFF.

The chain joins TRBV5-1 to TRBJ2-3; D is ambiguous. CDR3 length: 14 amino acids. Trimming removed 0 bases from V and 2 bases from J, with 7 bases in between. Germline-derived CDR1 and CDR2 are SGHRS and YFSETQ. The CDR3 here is CASSLGQITDTQYF. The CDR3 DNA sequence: TGCGCCAGCAGCTTGGGGCAGATCACAGATACGCAGTATTTT.

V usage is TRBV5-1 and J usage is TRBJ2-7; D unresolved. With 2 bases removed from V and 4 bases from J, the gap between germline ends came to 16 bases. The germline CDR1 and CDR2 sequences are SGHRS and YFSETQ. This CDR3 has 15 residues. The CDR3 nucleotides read TGCGCCAGCAGCTTTGATGCAGGCAACCGTTACGAGCAGTACTTC. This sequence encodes CASSFDAGNRYEQYF.

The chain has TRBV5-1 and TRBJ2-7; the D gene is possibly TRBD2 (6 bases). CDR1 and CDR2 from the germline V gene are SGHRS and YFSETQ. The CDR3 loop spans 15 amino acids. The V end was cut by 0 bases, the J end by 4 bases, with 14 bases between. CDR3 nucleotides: TGCGCCAGCAGCTTGGGGCGGGACCCTCCTTACGAGCAGTACTTC. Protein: CASSLGRDPPYEQYF.

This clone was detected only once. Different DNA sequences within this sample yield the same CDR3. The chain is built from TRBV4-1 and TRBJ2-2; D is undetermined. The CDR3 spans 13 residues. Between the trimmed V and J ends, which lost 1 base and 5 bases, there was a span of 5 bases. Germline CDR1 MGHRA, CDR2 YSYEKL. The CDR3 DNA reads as TGCGCCAGCAGCCAAGTCTCGACCGGGGAGCTGTTTTTT. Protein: CASSQVSTGELFF.

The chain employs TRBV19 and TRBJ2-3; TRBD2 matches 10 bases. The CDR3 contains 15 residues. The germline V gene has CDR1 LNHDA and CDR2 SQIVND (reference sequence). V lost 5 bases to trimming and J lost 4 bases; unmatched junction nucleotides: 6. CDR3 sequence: CASSLPGLASDTQYF. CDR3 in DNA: TGTGCCAGTAGTCTTCCGGGACTAGCGTCAGATACGCAGTATTTT.

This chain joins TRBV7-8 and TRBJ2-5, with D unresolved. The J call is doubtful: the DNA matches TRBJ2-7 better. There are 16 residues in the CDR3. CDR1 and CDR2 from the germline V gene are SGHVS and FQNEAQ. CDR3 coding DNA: TGTGCCAGCAGCTTAGTGCCTGGGCCGAGCTCCTACGAGCAGTACTTC. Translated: CASSLVPGPSSYEQYF.

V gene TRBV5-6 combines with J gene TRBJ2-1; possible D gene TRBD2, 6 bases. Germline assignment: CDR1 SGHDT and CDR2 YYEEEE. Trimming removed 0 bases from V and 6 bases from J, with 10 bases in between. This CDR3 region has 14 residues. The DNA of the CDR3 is TGTGCCAGCAGCTTGGGACTAGGTTTCAATGAGCAGTTCTTC. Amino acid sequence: CASSLGLGFNEQFF.

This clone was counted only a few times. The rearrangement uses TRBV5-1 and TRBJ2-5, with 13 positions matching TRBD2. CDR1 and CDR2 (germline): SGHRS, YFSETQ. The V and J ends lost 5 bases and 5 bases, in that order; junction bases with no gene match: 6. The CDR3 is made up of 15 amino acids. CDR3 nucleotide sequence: TGCGCCAGCAGACGGACTAGCGGGGGTGCGGAGACCCAGTACTTC. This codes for CASRRTSGGAETQYF.

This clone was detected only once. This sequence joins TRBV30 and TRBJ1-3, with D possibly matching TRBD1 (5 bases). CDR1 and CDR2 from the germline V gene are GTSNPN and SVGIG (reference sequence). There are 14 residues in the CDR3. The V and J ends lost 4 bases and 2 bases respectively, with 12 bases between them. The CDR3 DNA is TGTGCCTGGACCTTTGGGGGGGCTGGAAACACCATATATTTT. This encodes CAWTFGGAGNTIYF. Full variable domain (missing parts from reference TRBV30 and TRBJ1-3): SQTIHQWPATLVQPVGSPLSLECTVEGTSNPNLYWYRQAAGRGLQLLFYSVGIGQISSEVPQNLSASRPQDRQFILSSKKLLLSDSGFYLCAWTFGGAGNTIYFGEGSWLTVV.

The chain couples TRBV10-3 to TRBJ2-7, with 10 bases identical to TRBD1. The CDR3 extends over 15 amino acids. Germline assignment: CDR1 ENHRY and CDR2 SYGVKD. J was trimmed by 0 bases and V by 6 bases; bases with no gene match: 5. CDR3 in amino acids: CAIRLGQGSSYEQYF. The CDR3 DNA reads TGTGCCATCAGGTTGGGACAGGGGAGCTCCTACGAGCAGTACTTC.